This TCR beta chain was sequenced in a study of cytomegalovirus exposure and HLA in healthy donors. Regarding the study as a whole: Association with HLA alleles at 0.05 false discovery rate was found for approximately 18,000 TCR beta sequences in a later analysis. With further analysis later on, most CMV-associated TCR beta chains appeared HLA-restricted. According to an earlier analysis, most TCR beta V segments yielded productive rearrangements about 87% or about 30% of the time.

Points on this clone: Its target is not known.

CDR3 length: 14 residues. J gave up 2 bases and V 5 bases, and 3 bases lay outside the gene matches. Per the germline V gene, CDR1 is MNHEY and CDR2 is SMNVEV (reference sequence). Donors were ostensibly healthy at sampling, although undocumented immune exposures were probable. Both 60 Vbeta primers and 13 Jbeta primers went into the PCR. This table comes from immunoSEQ multiplex PCR, and its TCRdb copy is limited to in-frame clones, with some not included. The table lists over 110,000 clones. The specimen sequenced was PBMCs. This receptor was taken from a male donor in good health and CMV-seronegative. The chain is built from TRBV27 and TRBJ2-7, with 10 bases that match TRBD2. CDR3 protein: CASSASGGAYEQYF. The CDR3, as DNA: TGTGCCAGCAGTGCAAGCGGGGGGGCCTACGAGCAGTACTTC.